This T cell receptor beta chain came from a study of T cell responses to AZD1222 COVID-19 vaccine. For the study at large: Second-dose intervals near 4 or 12 weeks were combined.

On this clone: Its antigen is undetermined.

The CDR3 totals 14 residues. Trimming removed 2 bases from V and 6 bases from J, with 11 bases in between. Germline V CDR1 and CDR2: MNHEY, SVGEGT. TCRdb's copy holds only in-frame clones and misses some; the assay was immunoSEQ multiplex PCR. The sample includes some 140,000 clones, roughly 90% of them seen just once. General study points: Donors were largely white British and mainly female; clonal diversity was possibly underestimated. Among vaccine-associated CD4 TCRs, coverage spanned spike, with dominance at 160-218 and 743-854. Just five or six AZD1222 recipients tested seropositive at baseline.

This chain uses TRBV6-2 or TRBV6-3 with TRBJ1-5; weak D call: TRBD1 (5 bases). The input for sequencing was peripheral blood, taken on day 0 of AZD1222 vaccination. The sequence derives from an adult in good health. The CDR3 DNA reads as TGTGCCAGCAGTTACGGGGACGGCAGTCAGCCCCAGCATTTT. It codes for CASSYGDGSQPQHF.